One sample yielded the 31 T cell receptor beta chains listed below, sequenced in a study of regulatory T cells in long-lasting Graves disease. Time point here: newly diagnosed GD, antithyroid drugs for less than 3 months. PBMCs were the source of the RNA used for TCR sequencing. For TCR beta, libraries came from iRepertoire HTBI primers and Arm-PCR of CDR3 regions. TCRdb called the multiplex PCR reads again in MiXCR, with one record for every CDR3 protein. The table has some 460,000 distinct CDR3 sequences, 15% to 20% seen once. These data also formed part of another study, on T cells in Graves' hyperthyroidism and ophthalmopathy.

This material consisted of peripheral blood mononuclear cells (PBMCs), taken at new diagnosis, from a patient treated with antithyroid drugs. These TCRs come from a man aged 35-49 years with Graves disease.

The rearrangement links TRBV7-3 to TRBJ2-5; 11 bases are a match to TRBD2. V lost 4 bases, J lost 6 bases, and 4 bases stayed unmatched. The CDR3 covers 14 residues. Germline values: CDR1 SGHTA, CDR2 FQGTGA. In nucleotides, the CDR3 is TGTGCCAGCAGCTCACTAGCGGGAGTTAAGACCCAGTACTTC. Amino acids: CASSSLAGVKTQYF.

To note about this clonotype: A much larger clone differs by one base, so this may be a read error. In DNA form, the CDR3 reads TGTGCCAGCAGCTTCTACACGTGGACACCAACTAATGAAAAACTGTTTTTT. Its translation is CASSFYTWTPTNEKLFF. The rearrangement uses TRBV7-9 and TRBJ1-4, with D possibly TRBD1 on 5 matching bases. Germline V gene lookup returns CDR1 SEHNR and CDR2 FQNEAQ (reference sequence). The V end was cut by 3 bases, the J end by 0 bases, with 14 bases between. The CDR3 contains 17 residues.

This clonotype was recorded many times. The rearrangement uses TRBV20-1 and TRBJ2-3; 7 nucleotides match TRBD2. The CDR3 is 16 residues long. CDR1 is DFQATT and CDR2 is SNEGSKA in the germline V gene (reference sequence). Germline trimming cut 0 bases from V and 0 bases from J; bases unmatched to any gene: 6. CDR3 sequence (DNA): TGCAGTGCTAGAGATACGCTAGCGGAGAGCACAGATACGCAGTATTTT. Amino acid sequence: CSARDTLAESTDTQYF.

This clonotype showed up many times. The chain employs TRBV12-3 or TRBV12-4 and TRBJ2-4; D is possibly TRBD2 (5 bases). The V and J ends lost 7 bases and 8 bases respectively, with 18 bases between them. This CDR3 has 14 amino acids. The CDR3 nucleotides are TGTGCCAGCACTCTTTCGTCGACCGGGGACATTCAGTACTTC. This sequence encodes CASTLSSTGDIQYF.

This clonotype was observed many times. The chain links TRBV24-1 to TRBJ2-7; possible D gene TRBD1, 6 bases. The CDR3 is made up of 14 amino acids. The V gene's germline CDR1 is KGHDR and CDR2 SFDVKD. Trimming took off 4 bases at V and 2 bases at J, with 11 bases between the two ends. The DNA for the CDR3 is TGTGCCACCAGTGACACGACAGGAACCTACGAGCAGTACTTC. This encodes CATSDTTGTYEQYF.

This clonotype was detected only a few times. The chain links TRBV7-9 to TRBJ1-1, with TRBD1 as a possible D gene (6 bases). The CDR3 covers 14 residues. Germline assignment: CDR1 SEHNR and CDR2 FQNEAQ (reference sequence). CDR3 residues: CASGRGEENTEAFF. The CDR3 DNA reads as TGTGCAAGCGGCAGGGGTGAGGAGAACACTGAAGCTTTCTTT.

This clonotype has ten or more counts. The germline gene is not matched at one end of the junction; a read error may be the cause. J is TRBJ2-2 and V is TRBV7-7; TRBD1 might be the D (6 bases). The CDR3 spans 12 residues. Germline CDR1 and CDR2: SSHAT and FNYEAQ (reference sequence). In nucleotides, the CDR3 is TGTGCTAGCAGCCAGGGGACCGGGGAGCTGTTTTTT. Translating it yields CASSQGTGELFF.

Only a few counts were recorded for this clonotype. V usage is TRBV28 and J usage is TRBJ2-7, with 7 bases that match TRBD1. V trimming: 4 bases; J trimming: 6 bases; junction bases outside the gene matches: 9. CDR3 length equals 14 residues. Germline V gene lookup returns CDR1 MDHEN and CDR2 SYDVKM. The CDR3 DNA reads TGTGCCAGCAGTTCTAGGGGGCTAGGAAGCGAGCAGTACTTC. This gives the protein CASSSRGLGSEQYF.

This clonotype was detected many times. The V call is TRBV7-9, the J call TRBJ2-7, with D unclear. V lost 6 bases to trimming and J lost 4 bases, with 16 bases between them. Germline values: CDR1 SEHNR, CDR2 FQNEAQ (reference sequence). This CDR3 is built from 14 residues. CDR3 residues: CASRESGDPYEQYF. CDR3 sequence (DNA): TGTGCCAGCAGGGAGTCAGGCGACCCTTACGAGCAGTACTTC.

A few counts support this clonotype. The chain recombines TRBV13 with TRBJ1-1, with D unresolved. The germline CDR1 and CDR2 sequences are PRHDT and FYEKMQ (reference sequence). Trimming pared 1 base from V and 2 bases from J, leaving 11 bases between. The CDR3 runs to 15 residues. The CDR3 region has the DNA TGTGCCAGCAGCTTAGAACCGGGTATAAACACTGAAGCTTTCTTT. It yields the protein CASSLEPGINTEAFF.

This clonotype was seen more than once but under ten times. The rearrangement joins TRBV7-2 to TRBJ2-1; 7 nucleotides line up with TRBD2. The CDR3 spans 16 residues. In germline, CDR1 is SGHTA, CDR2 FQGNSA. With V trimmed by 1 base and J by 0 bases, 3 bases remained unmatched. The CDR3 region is CASSLGLAVSYNEQFF. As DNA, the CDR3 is TGTGCCAGCAGCTTAGGACTAGCAGTCTCCTACAATGAGCAGTTCTTC. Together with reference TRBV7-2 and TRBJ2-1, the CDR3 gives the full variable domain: GAGVSQSPSNKVTEKGKDVELRCDPISGHTALYWYRQSLGQGLEFLIYFQGNSAPDKSGLPSDRFSAERTGGSVSTLTIQRTQQEDSAVYLCASSLGLAVSYNEQFFGPGTRLTVL.

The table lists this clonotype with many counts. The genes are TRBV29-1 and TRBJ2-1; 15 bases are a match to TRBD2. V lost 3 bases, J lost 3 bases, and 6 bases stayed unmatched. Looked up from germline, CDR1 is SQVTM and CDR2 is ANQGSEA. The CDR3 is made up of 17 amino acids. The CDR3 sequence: CSVERTSGRECYNEQFF. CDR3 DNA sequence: TGCAGCGTTGAGCGGACTAGCGGGAGGGAATGCTACAATGAGCAGTTCTTC.

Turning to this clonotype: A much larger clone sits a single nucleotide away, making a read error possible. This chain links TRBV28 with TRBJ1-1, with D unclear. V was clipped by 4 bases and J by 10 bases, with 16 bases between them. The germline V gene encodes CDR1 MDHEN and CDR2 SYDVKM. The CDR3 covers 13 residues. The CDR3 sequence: CASSSEWVSGAFF. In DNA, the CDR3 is TGTGCCAGCAGTTCCGAGTGGGTGTCCGGAGCTTTCTTT.

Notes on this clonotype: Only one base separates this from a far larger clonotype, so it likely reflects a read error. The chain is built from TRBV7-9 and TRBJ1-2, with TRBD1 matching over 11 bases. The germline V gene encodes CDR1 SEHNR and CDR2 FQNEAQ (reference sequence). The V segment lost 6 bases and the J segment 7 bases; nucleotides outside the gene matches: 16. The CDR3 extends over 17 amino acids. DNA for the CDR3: TGTGCCAGCAGTGATAGTGTTGTGGGACAGGGGGAAGGTGGCTACACCTTC. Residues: CASSDSVVGQGEGGYTF.

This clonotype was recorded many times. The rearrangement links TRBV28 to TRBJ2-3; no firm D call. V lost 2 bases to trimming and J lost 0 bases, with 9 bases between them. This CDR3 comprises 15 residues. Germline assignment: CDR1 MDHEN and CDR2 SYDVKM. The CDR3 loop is CASSLGRLSTDTQYF. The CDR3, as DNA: TGTGCCAGCAGTTTAGGGCGGCTCAGCACAGATACGCAGTATTTT. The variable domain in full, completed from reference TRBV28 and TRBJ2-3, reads DVKVTQSSRYLVKRTGEKVFLECVQDMDHENMFWYRQDPGLGLRLIYFSYDVKMKEKGDIPEGYSVSREKKERFSLILESASTNQTSMYLCASSLGRLSTDTQYFGPGTRLTVL.

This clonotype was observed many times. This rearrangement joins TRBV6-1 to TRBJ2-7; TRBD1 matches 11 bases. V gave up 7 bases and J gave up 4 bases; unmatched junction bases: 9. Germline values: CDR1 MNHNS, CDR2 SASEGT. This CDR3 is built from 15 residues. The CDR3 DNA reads TGTGCCAGCACTCTACCGGACAGGGGGCTGTACGAGCAGTACTTC. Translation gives CASTLPDRGLYEQYF.

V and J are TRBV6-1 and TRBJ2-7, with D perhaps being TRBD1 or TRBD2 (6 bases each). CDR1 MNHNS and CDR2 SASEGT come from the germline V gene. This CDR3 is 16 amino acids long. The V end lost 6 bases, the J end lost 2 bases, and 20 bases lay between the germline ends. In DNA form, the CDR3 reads TGTGCCAGCAGCCGTAAGTCCGGGGGCAGCCCCTACGAGCAGTACTTC. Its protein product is CASSRKSGGSPYEQYF.

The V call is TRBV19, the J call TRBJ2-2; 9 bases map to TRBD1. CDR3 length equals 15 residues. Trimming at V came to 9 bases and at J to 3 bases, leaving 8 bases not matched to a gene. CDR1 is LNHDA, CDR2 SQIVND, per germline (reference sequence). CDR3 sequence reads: CASKRDRVYTGELFF. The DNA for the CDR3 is TGTGCCAGCAAACGGGACAGGGTATACACCGGGGAGCTGTTTTTT. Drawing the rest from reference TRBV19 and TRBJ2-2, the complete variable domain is DGGITQSPKYLFRKEGQNVTLSCEQNLNHDAMYWYRQDPGQGLRLIYYSQIVNDFQKGDIAEGYSVSREKKESFPLTVTSAQKNPTAFYLCASKRDRVYTGELFFGEGSRLTVL.

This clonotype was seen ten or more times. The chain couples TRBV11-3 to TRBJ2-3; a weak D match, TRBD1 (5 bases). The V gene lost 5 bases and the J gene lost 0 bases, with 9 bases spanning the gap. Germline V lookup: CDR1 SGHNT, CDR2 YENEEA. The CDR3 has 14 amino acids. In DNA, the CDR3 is TGTGCCAGCAGCCGGACATCTAGCACAGATACGCAGTATTTT. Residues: CASSRTSSTDTQYF.

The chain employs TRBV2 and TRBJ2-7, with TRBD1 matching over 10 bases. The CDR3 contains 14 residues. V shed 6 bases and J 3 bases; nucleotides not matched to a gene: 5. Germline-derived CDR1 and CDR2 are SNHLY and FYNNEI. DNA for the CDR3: TGTGCCAGCAGAGGACAGGGGGGCTTCTACGAGCAGTACTTC. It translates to CASRGQGGFYEQYF.

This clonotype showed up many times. The CDR3 DNA is TGTGCCAGCAGTTCTCGATGGACTAGCGGGCGCAGCACAGATACGCAGTATTTT. Translated: CASSSRWTSGRSTDTQYF. V is TRBV27 and J is TRBJ2-3, with 11 bases fitting TRBD2. Germline-derived CDR1 and CDR2 are MNHEY and SMNVEV (reference sequence). Losses at the gene ends were 4 bases for V and 0 bases for J; bases not matched to a gene: 9. CDR3 length: 18 residues.

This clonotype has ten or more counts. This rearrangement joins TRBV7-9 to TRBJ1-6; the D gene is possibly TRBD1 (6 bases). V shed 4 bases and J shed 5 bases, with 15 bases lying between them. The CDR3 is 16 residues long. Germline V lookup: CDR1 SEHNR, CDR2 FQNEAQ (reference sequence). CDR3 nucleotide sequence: TGTGCCAGCAGCTCCGGGGACTACAGGGATAATTCACCCCTCCACTTT. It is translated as CASSSGDYRDNSPLHF.

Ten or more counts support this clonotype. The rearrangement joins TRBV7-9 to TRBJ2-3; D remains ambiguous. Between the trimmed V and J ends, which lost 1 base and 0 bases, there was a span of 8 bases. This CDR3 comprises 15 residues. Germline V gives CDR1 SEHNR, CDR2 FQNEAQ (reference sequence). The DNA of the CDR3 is TGTGCCAGCAGCTTAGGGCAGCCAAGCACAGATACGCAGTATTTT. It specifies CASSLGQPSTDTQYF.

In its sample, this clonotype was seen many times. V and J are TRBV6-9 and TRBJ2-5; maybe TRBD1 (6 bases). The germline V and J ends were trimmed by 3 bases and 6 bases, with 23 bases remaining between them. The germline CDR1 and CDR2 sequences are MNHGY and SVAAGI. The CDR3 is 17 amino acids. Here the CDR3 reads CASSYMPGVSEVQTQYF. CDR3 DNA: TGTGCCAGCAGTTACATGCCAGGGGTTAGTGAGGTGCAGACCCAGTACTTC.

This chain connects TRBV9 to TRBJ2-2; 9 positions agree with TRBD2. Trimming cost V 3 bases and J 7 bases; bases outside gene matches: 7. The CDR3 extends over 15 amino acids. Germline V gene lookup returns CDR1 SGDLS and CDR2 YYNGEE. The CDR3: CASSEGGLASGELFF. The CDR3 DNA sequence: TGTGCCAGCAGCGAGGGGGGACTAGCCAGCGGGGAGCTGTTTTTT.

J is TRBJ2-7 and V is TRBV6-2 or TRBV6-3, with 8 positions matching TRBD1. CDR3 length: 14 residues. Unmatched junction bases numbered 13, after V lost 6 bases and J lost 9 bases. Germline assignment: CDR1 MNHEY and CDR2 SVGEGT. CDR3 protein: CASSEGQVLYRQYF. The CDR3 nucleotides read TGTGCCAGCAGCGAGGGACAGGTCCTTTACCGGCAGTACTTC.

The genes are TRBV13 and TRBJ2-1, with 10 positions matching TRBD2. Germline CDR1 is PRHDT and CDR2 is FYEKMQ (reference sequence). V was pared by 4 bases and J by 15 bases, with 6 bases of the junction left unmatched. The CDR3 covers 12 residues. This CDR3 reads CASSSGTSVLFF. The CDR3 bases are TGTGCCAGCAGCTCCGGGACTAGCGTTCTGTTCTTC.

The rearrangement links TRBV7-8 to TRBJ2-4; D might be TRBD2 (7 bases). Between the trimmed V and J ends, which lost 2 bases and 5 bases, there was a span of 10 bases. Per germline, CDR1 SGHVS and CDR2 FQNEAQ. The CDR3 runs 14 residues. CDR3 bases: TGTGCCAGCAGCTTAAGGGGGGGCGAAAACATTCAGTACTTC. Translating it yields CASSLRGGENIQYF.

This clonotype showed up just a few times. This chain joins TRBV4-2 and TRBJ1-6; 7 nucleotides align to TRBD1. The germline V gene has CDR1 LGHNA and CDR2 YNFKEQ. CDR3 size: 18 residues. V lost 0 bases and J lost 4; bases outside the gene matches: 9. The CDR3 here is CASSQDREGARYNSPLHF. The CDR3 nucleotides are TGTGCCAGCAGCCAAGATAGGGAGGGGGCGCGGTATAATTCACCCCTCCACTTT.

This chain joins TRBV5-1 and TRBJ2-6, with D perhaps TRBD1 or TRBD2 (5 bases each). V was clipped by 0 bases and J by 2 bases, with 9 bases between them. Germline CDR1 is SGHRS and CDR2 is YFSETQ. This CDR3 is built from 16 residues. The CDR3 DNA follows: TGCGCCAGCAGCTTGGTAGGGACGGCTGGGGCCAACGTCCTGACTTTC. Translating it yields CASSLVGTAGANVLTF.

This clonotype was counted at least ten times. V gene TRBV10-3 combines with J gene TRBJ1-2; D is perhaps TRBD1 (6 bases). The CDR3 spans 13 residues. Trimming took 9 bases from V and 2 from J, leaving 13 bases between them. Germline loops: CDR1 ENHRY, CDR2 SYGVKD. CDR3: CAMTRDTNYGYTF. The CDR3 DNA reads TGTGCCATGACCCGGGACACCAACTATGGCTACACCTTC.